What follows are 14 T cell receptor beta chains derived from one specimen sequenced in a study of cytomegalovirus exposure and HLA in healthy donors. Primers: 60 Vbeta forward and 13 Jbeta reverse. The repertoire was sequenced with immunoSEQ multiplex PCR; TCRdb's copy has only in-frame clones and lacks some. The sample contains about 89,000 clones, about nine tenths of which appear only once. The sequenced material came from PBMCs. Receptors were obtained from a man aged 25 to 40 in good health and CMV-seropositive.

The gene calls are TRBV4-1 and TRBJ2-7; D is uncertain. This CDR3 region has 15 residues. Between the trimmed V and J ends, which lost 1 base and 3 bases, there was a span of 13 bases. Germline assignment: CDR1 MGHRA and CDR2 YSYEKL. The CDR3 loop is CASSQVVAIHYEQYF. The DNA of the CDR3 is TGCGCCAGCAGCCAAGTCGTGGCAATTCACTACGAGCAGTACTTC.

The CDR3 loop reads CASSLQGTNQPQHF. CDR3 coding DNA: TGTGCCAGCAGCCTACAGGGGACCAATCAGCCCCAGCATTTT. This rearrangement joins TRBV5-4 to TRBJ1-5; 7 bases are shared with TRBD1. This CDR3 has 14 amino acids. The junction had 4 bases not matched to a gene; V was cut back by 4 bases and J by 3 bases. In germline, CDR1 is SGHNT, CDR2 YYREEE (reference sequence).

V gene TRBV18 combines with J gene TRBJ2-7; D possibly corresponds to TRBD1 (6 bases). Trimming removed 4 bases at V and 5 bases at J, with 15 bases between. In germline, CDR1 is KGHSH, CDR2 LQKENI. There are 14 residues in the CDR3. The chain's CDR3 is CASSQGHRRNEQYF. CDR3 bases: TGTGCCAGCTCACAGGGACATCGAAGGAACGAGCAGTACTTC.

This clone was recorded once. The same CDR3 is also encoded by other DNA sequences in this sample. The gene calls are TRBV5-1 and TRBJ1-4; 10 bases align to TRBD1. There are 14 residues in the CDR3. Germline CDR1 SGHRS, CDR2 YFSETQ. Trimming at V came to 2 bases and at J to 6 bases, leaving 1 base not matched to a gene. The CDR3 DNA reads as TGCGCCAGCAGCTTCGGGACAGGGGATGAAAAACTGTTTTTT. Its protein product is CASSFGTGDEKLFF.

Concerning this clone itself: Other DNA sequences from this sample encode an identical CDR3 as well. This chain joins TRBV9 and TRBJ2-1; no reliable D call. Between the trimmed V and J ends, which lost 0 bases and 0 bases, there was a span of 7 bases. CDR3 size: 15 residues. Germline lookup yields CDR1 SGDLS and CDR2 YYNGEE. This CDR3 reads CASSVGPSSYNEQFF. The CDR3 DNA reads TGTGCCAGCAGCGTAGGTCCTAGCTCCTACAATGAGCAGTTCTTC.

This clone is a singleton in its sample. The rearrangement joins TRBV5-1 to TRBJ1-1; a weak D match, TRBD1 (6 bases). Deletions cut 0 bases from V and 2 bases from J, with 11 bases between. CDR3 size: 15 residues. From germline, CDR1 is SGHRS and CDR2 YFSETQ. Here the CDR3 DNA reads TGCGCCAGCAGCTTGGGGACAGTAAGAAACACTGAAGCTTTCTTT. It yields the protein CASSLGTVRNTEAFF. The full variable domain, in which reference TRBV5-1 and TRBJ1-1 provide the parts outside the CDR3, is KAGVTQTPRYLIKTRGQQVTLSCSPISGHRSVSWYQQTPGQGLQFLFEYFSETQRNKGNFPGRFSGRQFSNSRSEMNVSTLELGDSALYLCASSLGTVRNTEAFFGQGTRLTVV.

The V and J genes are TRBV29-1 and TRBJ1-4; D remains unclear. The ends were cut back, 2 bases at V and 5 bases at J, with 6 bases in the middle. CDR3 size: 12 residues. CDR1 and CDR2 (germline): SQVTM, ANQGSEA. The chain's CDR3 is CSVETQNEKLFF. The DNA for the CDR3 is TGCAGCGTTGAAACACAAAATGAAAAACTGTTTTTT.

This sequence joins TRBV18 and TRBJ2-7; weak D call: TRBD1 (5 bases). V was cut by 5 bases and J by 4 bases, with 9 bases left in between. The CDR3 is 12 residues long. The germline CDR1 and CDR2 sequences are KGHSH and LQKENI. DNA of the CDR3: TGTGCCAGCTCAACGCAGGGTTACGAGCAGTACTTC. It specifies CASSTQGYEQYF. Using reference TRBV18 and TRBJ2-7 for the parts outside the CDR3, the full variable domain is NAGVMQNPRHLVRRRGQEARLRCSPMKGHSHVYWYRQLPEEGLKFMVYLQKENIIDESGMPKERFSAEFPKEGPSILRIQQVVRGDSAAYFCASSTQGYEQYFGPGTRLTVT.

The gene calls are TRBV5-1 and TRBJ2-5; possibly TRBD1 for D (5 bases). CDR3 length: 15 amino acids. V gave up 0 bases and J gave up 2 bases, with 11 bases separating them. Germline V lookup: CDR1 SGHRS, CDR2 YFSETQ. The CDR3 protein is CASSLGRTNQETQYF. In DNA, the CDR3 is TGCGCCAGCAGCTTGGGCAGGACAAATCAAGAGACCCAGTACTTC.

This chain joins TRBV12-2 and TRBJ2-1; TRBD2, the D gene given by the table, was not confirmed from the DNA. TRBV12-2 is designated a pseudogene. This CDR3 contains 16 residues. CDR3 residues: CASRLATLLARDEQFF. The CDR3 nucleotides read TGTGCAAGTCGCTTAGCTACTTTACTAGCGCGGGATGAGCAGTTCTTC.

This clone was detected only once. V is TRBV2 and J is TRBJ2-1; TRBD1 matches at 9 bases. The germline V gene has CDR1 SNHLY and CDR2 FYNNEI. This CDR3 is 15 amino acids long. Trimming took 6 bases from V and 0 from J; bases not matched to a gene: 3. The CDR3 loop reads CASSPTGGSYNEQFF. CDR3 nucleotides: TGTGCCAGCAGCCCGACAGGGGGCTCCTACAATGAGCAGTTCTTC. The full variable domain, completed using reference TRBV2 and TRBJ2-1, is EPEVTQTPSHQVTQMGQEVILRCVPISNHLYFYWYRQILGQKVEFLVSFYNNEISEKSEIFDDQFSVERPDGSNFTLKIRSTKLEDSAMYFCASSPTGGSYNEQFFGPGTRLTVL.

CDR3 bases: TGTGCCAGCAGTTACCCGAGGGTGGGCACTGAAGCTTTCTTT. This sequence encodes CASSYPRVGTEAFF. The chain has TRBV28 and TRBJ1-1, with D hard to call. Per germline, CDR1 MDHEN and CDR2 SYDVKM. CDR3 length: 14 amino acids. V gave up 4 bases and J gave up 4 bases, with 13 bases separating them.

This clone has just one count. The chain is built from TRBV29-1 and TRBJ1-2, with D perhaps TRBD1 (6 bases). Germline values: CDR1 SQVTM, CDR2 ANQGSEA. CDR3 length: 13 amino acids. Trimming removed 5 bases from V and 5 bases from J, with 15 bases in between. The CDR3 nucleotides read TGCAGCGTTCTCAGGGGACGAGGGTATGGCTACACCTTC. This translates into CSVLRGRGYGYTF.

The genes are TRBV5-1 and TRBJ2-2; TRBD2 aligns across 10 bases. In germline, CDR1 is SGHRS, CDR2 YFSETQ. The V gene end was trimmed by 0 bases and the J gene end by 6 bases; junction bases not matched to a gene: 5. The CDR3 has 16 residues. CDR3: CASSLALAGEAGELFF. In DNA form, the CDR3 reads TGCGCCAGCAGCTTGGCTCTAGCGGGAGAGGCCGGGGAGCTGTTTTTT.